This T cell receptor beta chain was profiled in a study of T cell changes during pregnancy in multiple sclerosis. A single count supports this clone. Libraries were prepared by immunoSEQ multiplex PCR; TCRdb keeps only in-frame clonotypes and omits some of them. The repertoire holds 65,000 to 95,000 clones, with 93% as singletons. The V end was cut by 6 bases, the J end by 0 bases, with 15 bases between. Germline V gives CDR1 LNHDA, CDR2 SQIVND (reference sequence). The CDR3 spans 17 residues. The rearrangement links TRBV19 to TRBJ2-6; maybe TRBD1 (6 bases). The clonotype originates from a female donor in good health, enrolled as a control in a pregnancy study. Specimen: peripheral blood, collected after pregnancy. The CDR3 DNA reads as TGTGCCAGTAGGGACAGCCCCGCCGCCTCTGGGGCCAACGTCCTGACTTTC. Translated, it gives CASRDSPAASGANVLTF.